Below, 32 T cell receptor beta chains from the same sample are listed, as sequenced in a study of radiotherapy plus CTLA-4 blockade in lung cancer. This table comes from immunoSEQ multiplex PCR, and its TCRdb copy is limited to in-frame clones, with some not included. The table has approximately 80,000 clones, roughly four fifths seen once. Sequenced here: peripheral blood, sampled from a patient treated with radiotherapy plus ipilimumab. The receptors were gathered from a human donor with non-small cell lung cancer whose response to radiotherapy plus ipilimumab could not be evaluated.

The rearrangement joins TRBV6-1 to TRBJ1-1, with D perhaps matching TRBD1 (5 bases). This CDR3 contains 14 residues. CDR1 is MNHNS, CDR2 SASEGT, per germline. Trimming removed 3 bases at V and 5 bases at J, with 13 bases between. In nucleotides, the CDR3 is TGTGCCAGCAGTGAGCAGGGTCCTAAAACTGAAGCTTTCTTT. This codes for CASSEQGPKTEAFF.

V and J are TRBV19 and TRBJ2-2; TRBD2 aligns across 12 bases. V lost 5 bases, J lost 3 bases, and 1 base stayed unmatched. Germline V gives CDR1 LNHDA, CDR2 SQIVND (reference sequence). The CDR3 length is 15 residues. The CDR3 sequence is CASSSSGRDTGELFF. The CDR3 DNA reads as TGTGCCAGTAGTTCTAGCGGGAGGGACACCGGGGAGCTGTTTTTT.

In this sample, this clone turned up once. V and J are TRBV5-1 and TRBJ2-7, with 9 nucleotides matching TRBD1. In germline, CDR1 is SGHRS, CDR2 YFSETQ. Trimming at V came to 5 bases and at J to 7 bases, leaving 13 bases not matched to a gene. This CDR3 spans 15 amino acids. CDR3 nucleotides: TGCGCCAGCAGACCCATGACAGGGGGATGGGGGGAGCAGTACTTC. This sequence encodes CASRPMTGGWGEQYF.

The chain uses TRBV9 and TRBJ2-3; maybe TRBD2 (6 bases). V was clipped by 4 bases and J by 0 bases, with 24 bases between them. The length of the CDR3 is 19 residues. The germline V gene has CDR1 SGDLS and CDR2 YYNGEE. The CDR3 here is CASSLRVRHRDSSTDTQYF. CDR3 sequence (DNA): TGTGCCAGCAGCCTCCGAGTCCGACACCGGGACTCCAGCACAGATACGCAGTATTTT.

This clone was seen more than once but under ten times. The gene calls are TRBV12-5 and TRBJ1-1; 8 bases align to TRBD1. The CDR3 is 15 amino acids. The ends lost 1 base at V and 1 base at J; junction bases unmatched: 2. Germline lookup yields CDR1 LGHNT and CDR2 FRNRAP. The DNA for the CDR3 is TGTGCTAGTGGTTTGGCCGACAGGGGGAACACTGAAGCTTTCTTT. It translates to CASGLADRGNTEAFF.

CDR3 bases: TGTGCCAGCAGGCTAGGGGGGTTGGGACTAGCGGGAGTCTCCTACGAGCAGTACTTC. Amino acid sequence: CASRLGGLGLAGVSYEQYF. The chain couples TRBV7-2 to TRBJ2-7; 14 positions agree with TRBD2. The V gene end was trimmed by 6 bases and the J gene end by 0 bases; junction bases not matched to a gene: 13. This CDR3 is 19 amino acids long. Germline CDR1 is SGHTA and CDR2 is FQGNSA.

This clone was picked up a small number of times. V gene TRBV28 combines with J gene TRBJ1-5, with a weak D call TRBD1 (5 bases). Trimming pared 7 bases from V and 4 bases from J, leaving 14 bases between. The CDR3 runs 14 residues. Germline V gene sequence: CDR1 MDHEN, CDR2 SYDVKM. The DNA for the CDR3 is TGTGCCAGCAAGGCCATCGACAGAAATCAGCCCCAGCATTTT. Amino acid sequence: CASKAIDRNQPQHF.

The chain joins TRBV12-5 to TRBJ2-7; 11 bases line up with TRBD2. V gave up 6 bases and J gave up 0 bases; unmatched junction bases: 7. The CDR3 is 16 amino acids. Germline V gives CDR1 LGHNT, CDR2 FRNRAP. DNA of the CDR3: TGTGCTAGTGGGCCCGTAGCGGGAGGGCCCTCCTACGAGCAGTACTTC. Translating it yields CASGPVAGGPSYEQYF.

The rearrangement uses TRBV4-2 and TRBJ1-5, with D tentatively TRBD1 (6 bases). Trimming removed 0 bases at V and 7 bases at J, with 13 bases between. From germline, CDR1 is LGHNA and CDR2 YNFKEQ. The length of the CDR3 is 15 residues. CDR3 sequence: CASSQDIQDRQPQHF. DNA for the CDR3: TGTGCCAGCAGCCAAGATATCCAGGACAGACAGCCCCAGCATTTT.

The chain links TRBV30 to TRBJ1-2, with TRBD1 identical over 9 bases. This CDR3 region has 12 residues. The V segment lost 6 bases and the J segment 7 bases; nucleotides outside the gene matches: 6. Germline CDR1 is GTSNPN and CDR2 is SVGIG (reference sequence). CDR3 sequence reads: CACTGGWGGYTF. DNA for the CDR3: TGTGCCTGTACAGGGGGCTGGGGTGGCTACACCTTC.

This sequence joins TRBV4-3 and TRBJ2-7; 9 bases are shared with TRBD2. With 2 bases clipped from V and 5 bases from J, the junction kept 10 bases outside the gene matches. CDR1 and CDR2 (germline): LGHNA, YSLEER. This CDR3 comprises 16 residues. The CDR3 sequence is CASSQFYQASGDEQYF. The CDR3 DNA is TGCGCCAGCAGCCAATTCTATCAGGCTAGCGGGGACGAGCAGTACTTC.

The chain joins TRBV11-2 to TRBJ1-2; D is uncertain. V was cut by 6 bases and J by 4 bases, with 12 bases left in between. The CDR3 length is 13 residues. The germline V gene encodes CDR1 SGHAT and CDR2 FQNNGV. The CDR3 sequence is CASSNRETYGYTF. The CDR3 DNA is TGTGCCAGCAGTAACAGAGAGACCTATGGCTACACCTTC. Supplemented by reference TRBV11-2 and TRBJ1-2, the full variable domain reads EAGVAQSPRYKIIEKRQSVAFWCNPISGHATLYWYQQILGQGPKLLIQFQNNGVVDDSQLPKDRFSAERLKGVDSTLKIQPAKLEDSAVYLCASSNRETYGYTFGSGTRLTVV.

J is TRBJ1-5 and V is TRBV29-1; 9 bases are shared with TRBD1. CDR1 and CDR2 (germline): SQVTM, ANQGSEA. V lost 7 bases to trimming and J lost 7 bases; unmatched junction nucleotides: 8. CDR3 length: 13 residues. The CDR3 DNA reads as TGCAGCGCGACACAGGGGGCGGGCCAGCCCCAGCATTTT. It encodes CSATQGAGQPQHF. The full variable domain, with the rest looked up from reference TRBV29-1 and TRBJ1-5, is SAVISQKPSRDICQRGTSLTIQCQVDSQVTMMFWYRQQPGQSLTLIATANQGSEATYESGFVIDKFPISRPNLTFSTLTVSNMSPEDSSIYLCSATQGAGQPQHFGDGTRLSIL.

This clone was detected only once. This chain uses TRBV5-6 with TRBJ1-5, with a tentative D call TRBD1 (6 bases). Trimming left V 4 bases short and J 5 bases short, with 19 bases between. The CDR3 loop spans 16 amino acids. Germline V gene lookup returns CDR1 SGHDT and CDR2 YYEEEE. The CDR3 nucleotides are TGTGCCAGCAGCACCAAAAGTAGGGGGTTCGATCAGCCCCAGCATTTT. Its protein product is CASSTKSRGFDQPQHF.

The V gene is TRBV19, the J gene TRBJ2-3; 9 bases match TRBD2. This CDR3 has 15 residues. The germline V gene has CDR1 LNHDA and CDR2 SQIVND (reference sequence). The ends lost 5 bases at V and 2 bases at J; junction bases unmatched: 5. The CDR3 DNA sequence: TGTGCCAGTAGTGCTAGCGGGGCCATCACAGATACGCAGTATTTT. Its translation: CASSASGAITDTQYF.

This clone was recorded a few times. This chain uses TRBV10-3 with TRBJ2-7; 7 bases fit TRBD1. Germline CDR1 is ENHRY and CDR2 is SYGVKD. The CDR3 totals 15 residues. Trimming took 4 bases from V and 3 from J; bases not matched to a gene: 9. CDR3 protein: CAISGLPGQNYEQYF. CDR3 nucleotide sequence: TGTGCCATCAGTGGGCTACCGGGACAGAACTACGAGCAGTACTTC.

The chain carries TRBV28 and TRBJ2-7; no definite D call. Germline V gives CDR1 MDHEN, CDR2 SYDVKM. V was cut by 4 bases and J by 2 bases, with 12 bases left in between. The CDR3 runs to 14 residues. The CDR3 loop is CASSSLEPPYEQYF. As DNA, the CDR3 is TGTGCCAGCAGTTCTTTAGAGCCCCCCTACGAGCAGTACTTC.

The chain carries TRBV5-1 and TRBJ1-1, with a tentative D call TRBD1 (5 bases). The CDR3 length is 13 residues. V was pared by 3 bases and J by 4 bases, with 10 bases between. Per the germline V gene, CDR1 is SGHRS and CDR2 is YFSETQ. CDR3 nucleotides: TGCGCCAGCAGCTCGGGCGGGGGCACTGAAGCTTTCTTT. This gives the protein CASSSGGGTEAFF.

This clone has only one observation. The chain uses TRBV6-1 and TRBJ2-7, with 14 bases identical to TRBD2. The CDR3 spans 17 residues. Germline CDR1 reads MNHNS; CDR2 reads SASEGT. V was clipped by 4 bases and J by 6 bases; unmatched bases: 11. The CDR3 sequence: CASSAGTSGSRTGEQYF. CDR3 bases: TGTGCCAGCAGTGCCGGGACTAGCGGGAGCCGTACGGGCGAGCAGTACTTC.

The chain is built from TRBV7-8 and TRBJ2-5; D unresolved. The CDR3 loop spans 13 amino acids. The V and J ends lost 7 bases and 2 bases respectively, with 11 bases between them. Per germline, CDR1 SGHVS and CDR2 FQNEAQ. CDR3 residues: CASKEQSQETQYF. DNA of the CDR3: TGTGCCAGCAAGGAACAGAGTCAAGAGACCCAGTACTTC.

This chain joins TRBV5-4 and TRBJ2-5; 11 bases are shared with TRBD2. J gave up 1 base and V 0 bases, and 2 bases lay outside the gene matches. Per germline, CDR1 SGHNT and CDR2 YYREEE (reference sequence). The CDR3 contains 16 residues. The DNA for the CDR3 is TGTGCCAGCAGCTTGGGACTAGCGGGGATCCAAGAGACCCAGTACTTC. Its protein product is CASSLGLAGIQETQYF.

This clone showed up just once. V is TRBV11-3 and J is TRBJ2-1; 7 bases are a match to TRBD1. The V segment lost 5 bases and the J segment 0 bases; nucleotides outside the gene matches: 10. The CDR3 loop spans 17 amino acids. Germline CDR1 reads SGHNT; CDR2 reads YENEEA. The CDR3 loop reads CASSQGVSPGSYNEQFF. For the CDR3, the DNA is TGTGCCAGCAGCCAGGGGGTGAGTCCTGGCTCCTACAATGAGCAGTTCTTC.

The chain is built from TRBV5-1 and TRBJ2-3; D is undetermined. Germline-derived CDR1 and CDR2 are SGHRS and YFSETQ. V dropped 1 base and J dropped 3 bases, with 15 bases sitting between them. The CDR3 covers 16 residues. CDR3 nucleotide sequence: TGCGCCAGCAGCTTGAATTGGCCAGGTGAGACAGATACGCAGTATTTT. It translates to CASSLNWPGETDTQYF.

The sample holds a few counts of this clone. The rearrangement uses TRBV5-1 and TRBJ2-3; 11 positions match TRBD2. This CDR3 comprises 16 residues. V dropped 4 bases and J dropped 0; count of bases not matched to a gene: 4. Germline V lookup: CDR1 SGHRS, CDR2 YFSETQ. DNA of the CDR3: TGCGCCAGCAGCCTTAGCGGGAGGGTGAGCACAGATACGCAGTATTTT. This codes for CASSLSGRVSTDTQYF.

For this clone: Other DNA sequences of this sample code for an identical CDR3. V gene TRBV30 combines with J gene TRBJ2-3; D is possibly TRBD1 (6 bases). V lost 2 bases and J lost 4, with 13 bases in between. Germline lookup yields CDR1 GTSNPN and CDR2 SVGIG (reference sequence). The CDR3 loop spans 14 amino acids. CDR3 amino acids: CAWSTGTGPDTQYF. DNA of the CDR3: TGTGCCTGGAGTACAGGGACGGGACCAGATACGCAGTATTTT.

This chain links TRBV25-1 with TRBJ1-1; the D is unclear. The CDR3 is made up of 15 amino acids. Trimming removed 7 bases at V and 7 bases at J, with 22 bases between. Germline V gene sequence: CDR1 MGHDK, CDR2 SYGVNS. The CDR3 nucleotides read TGTGCCAGCACCCGAATAGAAGGAGGGCCAAATGAAGCTTTCTTT. Encoded protein: CASTRIEGGPNEAFF.

The chain recombines TRBV6-5 with TRBJ1-2, with D perhaps matching TRBD1 (6 bases). This CDR3 contains 13 residues. The V end was cut by 6 bases, the J end by 5 bases, with 13 bases between. The V gene's germline CDR1 is MNHEY and CDR2 SVGAGI. CDR3 protein: CASRPTGWYGYTF. The CDR3 region has the DNA TGTGCCAGCAGGCCTACAGGGTGGTATGGCTACACCTTC.

The chain has TRBV28 and TRBJ1-2, with 7 positions matching TRBD1. CDR1 is MDHEN and CDR2 is SYDVKM in the germline V gene. This CDR3 spans 14 amino acids. V shed 4 bases, J shed 7 bases, and the junction held 9 bases outside the gene matches. DNA of the CDR3: TGTGCCAGCAGTTCCTTAGGGGGCCTTCTTGGCTACACCTTC. It yields the protein CASSSLGGLLGYTF.

This chain links TRBV4-1 with TRBJ1-3; 7 bases are shared with TRBD1. J gave up 3 bases and V 3 bases, and 2 bases lay outside the gene matches. Germline CDR1 MGHRA, CDR2 YSYEKL. This CDR3 region has 14 residues. The CDR3 DNA reads TGCGCCAGCAGCCAGGGACAGTTTGGAAACACCATATATTTT. Its translation: CASSQGQFGNTIYF.

This clone was picked up a small number of times. V usage is TRBV5-1 and J usage is TRBJ1-4; D gene unclear. The CDR3 runs 14 residues. Deletions cut 2 bases from V and 6 bases from J, with 11 bases between. Per the germline V gene, CDR1 is SGHRS and CDR2 is YFSETQ. As DNA, the CDR3 is TGCGCCAGCAGCTTCGGAGGGTATTATGAAAAACTGTTTTTT. Residues: CASSFGGYYEKLFF.

The V gene is TRBV7-5, the J gene TRBJ1-1; the table's D call of TRBD1 was not tested on the DNA. TRBV7-5 is assigned pseudogene status. This CDR3 has 18 amino acids. In nucleotides, the CDR3 is TGTGTCAGAAGCCCATCTCCAGGGTTTAGGTATAAACACACTGAAGCTTTCTTT. Its translation: CVRSPSPGFRYKHTEAFF.

This sequence joins TRBV19 and TRBJ2-1; TRBD1 matches 8 bases. Germline V gene lookup returns CDR1 LNHDA and CDR2 SQIVND (reference sequence). This CDR3 contains 15 residues. V shed 3 bases and J 6 bases; nucleotides not matched to a gene: 7. The CDR3, as DNA: TGTGCCAGTAGTATTACAGGGACAGGTGTCAATGAGCAGTTCTTC. As protein: CASSITGTGVNEQFF. Together with reference TRBV19 and TRBJ2-1, the CDR3 gives the full variable domain: DGGITQSPKYLFRKEGQNVTLSCEQNLNHDAMYWYRQDPGQGLRLIYYSQIVNDFQKGDIAEGYSVSREKKESFPLTVTSAQKNPTAFYLCASSITGTGVNEQFFGPGTRLTVL.